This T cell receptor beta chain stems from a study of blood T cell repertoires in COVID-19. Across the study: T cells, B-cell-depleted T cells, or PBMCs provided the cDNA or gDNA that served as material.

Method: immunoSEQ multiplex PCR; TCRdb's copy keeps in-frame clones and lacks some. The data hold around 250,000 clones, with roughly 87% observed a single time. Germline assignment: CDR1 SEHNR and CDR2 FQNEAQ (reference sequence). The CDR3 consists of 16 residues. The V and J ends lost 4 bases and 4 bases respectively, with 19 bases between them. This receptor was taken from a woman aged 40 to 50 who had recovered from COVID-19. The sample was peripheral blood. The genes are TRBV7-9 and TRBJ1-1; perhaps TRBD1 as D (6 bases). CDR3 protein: CASSSPPDRRGTEAFF. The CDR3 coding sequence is TGTGCCAGCAGCTCACCCCCGGACAGAAGGGGCACTGAAGCTTTCTTT.